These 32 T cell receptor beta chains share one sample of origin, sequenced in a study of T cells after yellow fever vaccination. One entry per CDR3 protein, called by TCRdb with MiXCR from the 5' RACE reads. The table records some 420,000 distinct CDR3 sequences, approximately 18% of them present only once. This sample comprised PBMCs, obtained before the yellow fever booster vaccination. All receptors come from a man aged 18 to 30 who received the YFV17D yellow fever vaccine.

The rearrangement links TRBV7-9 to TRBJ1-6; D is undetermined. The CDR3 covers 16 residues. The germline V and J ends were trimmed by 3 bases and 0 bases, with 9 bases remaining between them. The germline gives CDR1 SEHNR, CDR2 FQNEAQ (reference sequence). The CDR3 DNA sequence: TGTGCCAGCAGCTTCATGGGGAGCTCCTATAATTCACCCCTCCACTTT. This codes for CASSFMGSSYNSPLHF. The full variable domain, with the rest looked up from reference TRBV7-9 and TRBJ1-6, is DTGVSQNPRHKITKRGQNVTFRCDPISEHNRLYWYRQTLGQGPEFLTYFQNEAQLEKSRLLSDRFSAERPKGSFSTLEIQRTEQGDSAMYLCASSFMGSSYNSPLHFGNGTRLTVT.

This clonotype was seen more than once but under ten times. CDR3 sequence: CASSQDRDGYYEQYF. The CDR3 DNA reads TGTGCCAGCAGCCAAGATAGGGACGGATACTACGAGCAGTACTTC. This rearrangement joins TRBV4-2 to TRBJ2-7; the D call may be TRBD1 or TRBD2 (5 bases each). Trimming took 0 bases from V and 3 from J, leaving 12 bases between them. This CDR3 has 15 amino acids. The germline V gene has CDR1 LGHNA and CDR2 YNFKEQ.

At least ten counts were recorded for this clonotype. The CDR3 spells CASSPGLEGDTQYF. CDR3 DNA sequence: TGTGCCAGCAGCCCCGGACTAGAGGGAGATACGCAGTATTTT. The chain recombines TRBV7-9 with TRBJ2-3; 7 nucleotides agree with TRBD2. The CDR3 extends over 14 amino acids. Germline CDR1 SEHNR, CDR2 FQNEAQ (reference sequence). The V segment lost 5 bases and the J segment 5 bases; nucleotides outside the gene matches: 7.

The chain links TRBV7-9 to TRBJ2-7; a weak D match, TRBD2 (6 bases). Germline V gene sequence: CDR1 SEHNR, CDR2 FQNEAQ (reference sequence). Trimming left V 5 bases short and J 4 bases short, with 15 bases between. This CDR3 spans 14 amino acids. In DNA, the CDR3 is TGTGCCAGCAGCCTCGAGGGACTTGAGTACGAGCAGTACTTC. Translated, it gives CASSLEGLEYEQYF.

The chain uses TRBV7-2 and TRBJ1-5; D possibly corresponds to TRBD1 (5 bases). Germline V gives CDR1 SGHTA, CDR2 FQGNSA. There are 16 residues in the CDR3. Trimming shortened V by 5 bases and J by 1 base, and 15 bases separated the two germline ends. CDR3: CASSIQGPLSNQPQHF. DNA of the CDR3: TGTGCCAGCAGCATCCAGGGTCCCCTCAGCAATCAGCCCCAGCATTTT.

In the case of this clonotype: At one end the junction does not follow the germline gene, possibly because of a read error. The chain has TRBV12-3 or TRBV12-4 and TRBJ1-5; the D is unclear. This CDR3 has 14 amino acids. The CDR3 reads CASTFTYTNRPQHF. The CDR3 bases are TGTGCCAGCACCTTTACCTACACCAATCGGCCCCAGCATTTT.

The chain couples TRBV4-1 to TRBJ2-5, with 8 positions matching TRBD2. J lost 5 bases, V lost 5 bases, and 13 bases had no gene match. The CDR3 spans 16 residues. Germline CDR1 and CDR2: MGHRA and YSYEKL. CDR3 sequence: CASSTGPGGAGETQYF. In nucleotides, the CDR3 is TGCGCCAGCAGCACTGGTCCCGGGGGGGCTGGGGAGACCCAGTACTTC.

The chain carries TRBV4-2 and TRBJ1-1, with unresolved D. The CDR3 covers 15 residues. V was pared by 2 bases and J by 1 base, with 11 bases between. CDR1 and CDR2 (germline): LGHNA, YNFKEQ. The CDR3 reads CASSQKQFGNTEAFF. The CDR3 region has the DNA TGTGCCAGCAGCCAAAAACAGTTCGGGAACACTGAAGCTTTCTTT.

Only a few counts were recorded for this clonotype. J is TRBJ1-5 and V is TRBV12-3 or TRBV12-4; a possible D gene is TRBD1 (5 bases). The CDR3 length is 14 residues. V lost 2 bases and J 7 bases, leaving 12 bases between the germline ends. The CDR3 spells CASSLQGSKQPQHF. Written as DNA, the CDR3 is TGTGCCAGCAGTTTACAGGGCTCGAAACAGCCCCAGCATTTT.

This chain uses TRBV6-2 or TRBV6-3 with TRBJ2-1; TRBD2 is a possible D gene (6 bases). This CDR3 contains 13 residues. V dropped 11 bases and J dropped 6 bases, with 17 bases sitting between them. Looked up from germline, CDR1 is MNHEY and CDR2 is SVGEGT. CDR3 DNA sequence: TGTGCCGGAAGACTAGGATTGGGCAATGAGCAGTTCTTC. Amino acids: CAGRLGLGNEQFF.

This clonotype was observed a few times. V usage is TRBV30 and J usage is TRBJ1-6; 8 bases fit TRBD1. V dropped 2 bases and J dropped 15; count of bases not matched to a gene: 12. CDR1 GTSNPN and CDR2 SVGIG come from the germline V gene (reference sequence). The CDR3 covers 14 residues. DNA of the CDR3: TGTGCCTGGAGTAGGGGACAGGCGAACCTTCTCCTCCACTTT. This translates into CAWSRGQANLLLHF.

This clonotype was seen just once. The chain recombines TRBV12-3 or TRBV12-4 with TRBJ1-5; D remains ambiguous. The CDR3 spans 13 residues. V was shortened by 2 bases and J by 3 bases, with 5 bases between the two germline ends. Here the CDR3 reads CASSLWLNQPQHF. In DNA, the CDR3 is TGTGCCAGCAGTTTATGGCTCAATCAGCCCCAGCATTTT.

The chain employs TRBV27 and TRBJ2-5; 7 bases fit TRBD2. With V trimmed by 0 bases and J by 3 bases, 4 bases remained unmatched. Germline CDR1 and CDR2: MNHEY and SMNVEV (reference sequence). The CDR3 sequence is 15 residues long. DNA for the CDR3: TGTGCCAGCAGTTTATCGGGACTAACCGAAGAGACCCAGTACTTC. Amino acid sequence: CASSLSGLTEETQYF.

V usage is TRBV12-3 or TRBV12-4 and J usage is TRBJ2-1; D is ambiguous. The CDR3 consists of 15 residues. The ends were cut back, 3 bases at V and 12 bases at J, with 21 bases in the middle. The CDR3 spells CASSFFLSSMSVQFF. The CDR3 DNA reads TGTGCCAGCAGTTTTTTTTTGAGTTCGATGAGCGTGCAGTTCTTC.

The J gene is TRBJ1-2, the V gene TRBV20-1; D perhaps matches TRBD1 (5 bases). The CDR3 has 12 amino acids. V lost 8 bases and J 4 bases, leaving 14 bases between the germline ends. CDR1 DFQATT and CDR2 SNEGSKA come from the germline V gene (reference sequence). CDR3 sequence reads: CSHTGGTYGYTF. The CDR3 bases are TGCAGTCATACGGGGGGGACCTATGGCTACACCTTC.

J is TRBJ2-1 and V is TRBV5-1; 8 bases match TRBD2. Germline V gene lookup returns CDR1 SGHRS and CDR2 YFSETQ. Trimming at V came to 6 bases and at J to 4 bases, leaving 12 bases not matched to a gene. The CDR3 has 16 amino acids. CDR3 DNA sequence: TGCGCCAGCACCCGGGGGGGCCCTGAGGCTTACAATGAGCAGTTCTTC. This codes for CASTRGGPEAYNEQFF.

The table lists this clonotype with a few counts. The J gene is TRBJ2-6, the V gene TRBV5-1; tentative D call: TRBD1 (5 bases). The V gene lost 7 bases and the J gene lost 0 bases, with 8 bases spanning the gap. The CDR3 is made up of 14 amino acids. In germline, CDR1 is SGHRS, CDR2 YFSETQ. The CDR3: CASDSDSGANVLTF. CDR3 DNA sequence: TGCGCCAGCGACAGCGACTCTGGGGCCAACGTCCTGACTTTC.

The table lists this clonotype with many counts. The CDR3 region is CATSDAASDTQYF. The DNA for the CDR3 is TGTGCCACCAGTGACGCCGCGTCAGATACGCAGTATTTT. The rearrangement links TRBV24-1 to TRBJ2-3, with D uncertain. V lost 4 bases, J lost 4 bases, and 8 bases lay in between. This CDR3 spans 13 amino acids. From germline, CDR1 is KGHDR and CDR2 SFDVKD.

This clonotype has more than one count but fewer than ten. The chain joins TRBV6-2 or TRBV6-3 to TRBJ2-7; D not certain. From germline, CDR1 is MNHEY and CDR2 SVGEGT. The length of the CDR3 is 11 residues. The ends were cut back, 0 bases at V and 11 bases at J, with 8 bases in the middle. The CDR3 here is CASSYSNREYF. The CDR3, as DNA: TGTGCCAGCAGTTACTCGAATCGGGAGTACTTC.

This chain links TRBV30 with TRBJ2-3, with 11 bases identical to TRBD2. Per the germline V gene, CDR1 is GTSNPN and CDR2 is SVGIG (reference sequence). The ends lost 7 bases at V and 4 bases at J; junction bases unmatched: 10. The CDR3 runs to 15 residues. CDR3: CAYSLAGGQADTQYF. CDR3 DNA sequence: TGTGCCTACTCATTAGCGGGGGGGCAGGCAGATACGCAGTATTTT.

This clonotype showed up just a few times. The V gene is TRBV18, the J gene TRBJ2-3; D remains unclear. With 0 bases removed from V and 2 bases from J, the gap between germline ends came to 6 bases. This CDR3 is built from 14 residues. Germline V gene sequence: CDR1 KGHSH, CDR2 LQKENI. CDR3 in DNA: TGTGCCAGCTCACCACCCTTAGACACAGATACGCAGTATTTT. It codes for CASSPPLDTDTQYF.

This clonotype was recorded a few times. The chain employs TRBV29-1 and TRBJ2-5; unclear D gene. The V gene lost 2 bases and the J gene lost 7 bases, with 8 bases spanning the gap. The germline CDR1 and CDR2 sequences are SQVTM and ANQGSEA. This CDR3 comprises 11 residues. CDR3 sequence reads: CSVERSATQYF. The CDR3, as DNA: TGCAGCGTTGAACGCAGCGCGACCCAGTACTTC.

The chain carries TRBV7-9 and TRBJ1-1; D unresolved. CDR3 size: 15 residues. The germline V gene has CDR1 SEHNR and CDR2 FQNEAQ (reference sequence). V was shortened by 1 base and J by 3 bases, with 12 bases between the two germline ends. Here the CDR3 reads CASSLEWSGDTEAFF. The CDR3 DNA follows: TGTGCCAGCAGCTTAGAGTGGAGTGGGGACACTGAAGCTTTCTTT.

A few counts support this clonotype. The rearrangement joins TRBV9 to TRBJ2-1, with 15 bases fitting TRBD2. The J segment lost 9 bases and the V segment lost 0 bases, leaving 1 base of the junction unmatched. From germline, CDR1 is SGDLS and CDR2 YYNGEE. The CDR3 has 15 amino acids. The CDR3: CASSVGTSGGGEQFF. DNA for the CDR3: TGTGCCAGCAGCGTAGGGACTAGCGGGGGGGGTGAGCAGTTCTTC.

The CDR3 DNA is TGTGCCAGCACAGAGGACGGAAACACAGATACGCAGTATTTT. This translates into CASTEDGNTDTQYF. The genes are TRBV6-4 and TRBJ2-3; unclear D gene. Germline V gene sequence: CDR1 MRHNA, CDR2 SNTAGT. V lost 7 bases, J lost 2 bases, and 13 bases lay in between. The CDR3 is made up of 14 amino acids.

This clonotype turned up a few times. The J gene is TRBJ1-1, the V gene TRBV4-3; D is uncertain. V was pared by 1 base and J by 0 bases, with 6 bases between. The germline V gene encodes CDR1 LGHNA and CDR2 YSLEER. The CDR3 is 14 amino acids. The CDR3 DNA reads TGCGCCAGCAGCCAAGGTGGCATGAACACTGAAGCTTTCTTT. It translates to CASSQGGMNTEAFF.

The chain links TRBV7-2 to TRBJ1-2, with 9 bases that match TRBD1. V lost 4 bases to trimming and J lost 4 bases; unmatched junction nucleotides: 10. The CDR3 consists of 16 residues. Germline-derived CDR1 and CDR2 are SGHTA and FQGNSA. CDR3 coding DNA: TGTGCCAGCAGCTCACGGCCGGGACAGGGACTCTATGGCTACACCTTC. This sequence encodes CASSSRPGQGLYGYTF.

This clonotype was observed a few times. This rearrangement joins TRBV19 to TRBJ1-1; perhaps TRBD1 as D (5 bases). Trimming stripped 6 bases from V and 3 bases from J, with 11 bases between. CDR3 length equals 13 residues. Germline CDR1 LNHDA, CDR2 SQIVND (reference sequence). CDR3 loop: CASRGVADTEAFF. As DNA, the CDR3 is TGTGCCAGTAGGGGGGTCGCGGACACTGAAGCTTTCTTT.

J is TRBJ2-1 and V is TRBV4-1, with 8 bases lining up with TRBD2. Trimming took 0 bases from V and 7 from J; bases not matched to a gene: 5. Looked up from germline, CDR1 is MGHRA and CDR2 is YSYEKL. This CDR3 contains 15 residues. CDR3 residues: CASSQDGGGLNEQFF. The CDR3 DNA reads TGCGCCAGCAGCCAAGACGGCGGGGGGCTGAATGAGCAGTTCTTC.

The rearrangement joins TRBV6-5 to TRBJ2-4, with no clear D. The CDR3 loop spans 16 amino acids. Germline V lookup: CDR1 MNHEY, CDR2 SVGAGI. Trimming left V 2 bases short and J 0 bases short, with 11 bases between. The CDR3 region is CASSYGWASAKNIQYF. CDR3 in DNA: TGTGCCAGCAGTTACGGGTGGGCCTCAGCCAAAAACATTCAGTACTTC.

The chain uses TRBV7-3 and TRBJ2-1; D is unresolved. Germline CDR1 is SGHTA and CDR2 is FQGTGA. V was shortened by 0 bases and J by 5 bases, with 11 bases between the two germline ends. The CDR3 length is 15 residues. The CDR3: CASSLTDQVNNEQFF. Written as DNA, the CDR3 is TGTGCCAGCAGCTTAACGGATCAAGTGAACAATGAGCAGTTCTTC.

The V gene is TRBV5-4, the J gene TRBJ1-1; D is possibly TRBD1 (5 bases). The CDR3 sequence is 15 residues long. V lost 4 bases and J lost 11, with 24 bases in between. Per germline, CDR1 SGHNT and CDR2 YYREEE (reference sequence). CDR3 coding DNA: TGTGCCAGCAGCCCCGGCCGAATGATGGTGGGGGTGGCTTTCTTT. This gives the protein CASSPGRMMVGVAFF.